The next 32 T cell receptor beta chains were all read from a single sample in a study of naive and memory T cell subsets. An equimolar mix of two oligonucleotides served as the beta constant-region primer for TRBC1 and TRBC2. TCRdb re-called the UMI-ligation and nested PCR reads with MiXCR, one entry per CDR3 protein. The sample yields roughly 98,000 distinct CDR3 sequences, roughly 7% seen once. Sequencing was done on a sample of central memory CD4+ T cells from blood. The receptors originated from a human donor in good health.

J is TRBJ2-1 and V is TRBV4-3; D remains unclear. Trimming took off 1 base at V and 2 bases at J, with 9 bases between the two ends. This CDR3 is built from 15 residues. The germline V gene has CDR1 LGHNA and CDR2 YSLEER. CDR3 sequence reads: CASSQGLPAYNEQFF. The CDR3 coding sequence is TGCGCCAGCAGCCAAGGACTGCCGGCCTACAATGAGCAGTTCTTC.

This chain links TRBV5-1 with TRBJ1-1; D perhaps matches TRBD1 (5 bases). Germline lookup yields CDR1 SGHRS and CDR2 YFSETQ. Trimming shortened V by 0 bases and J by 5 bases, and 11 bases separated the two germline ends. The CDR3 extends over 14 amino acids. The CDR3, as DNA: TGCGCCAGCAGCTTGGCCCCAAAGGGGACTGAAGCTTTCTTT. The encoded protein is CASSLAPKGTEAFF.

This clonotype showed up just a few times. The chain combines TRBV2 with TRBJ2-2; D gene ambiguous. The V end lost 9 bases, the J end lost 2 bases, and 10 bases lay between the germline ends. CDR1 SNHLY and CDR2 FYNNEI come from the germline V gene. The CDR3 is 13 amino acids. The CDR3 DNA reads as TGTGCCAGTGGCGGTGGAAACACCGGGGAGCTGTTTTTT. Translated, it gives CASGGGNTGELFF.

This clonotype was observed many times. This chain uses TRBV7-9 with TRBJ1-3; no clear D. Germline loops: CDR1 SEHNR, CDR2 FQNEAQ (reference sequence). The germline V and J ends were trimmed by 6 bases and 6 bases, with 15 bases remaining between them. There are 14 residues in the CDR3. CDR3: CASRKDGLQNTIYF. The CDR3 region has the DNA TGTGCCAGCAGGAAGGACGGCCTCCAAAACACCATATATTTT.

Written as DNA, the CDR3 is TGTGCCAGCAGCCAAGGAGTCCTAGCGGGGGGGCTGAAGTACAATGAGCAGTTCTTC. As protein: CASSQGVLAGGLKYNEQFF. The rearrangement joins TRBV4-2 to TRBJ2-1; TRBD2 matches at 12 bases. V lost 1 base to trimming and J lost 4 bases; unmatched junction nucleotides: 11. Germline-derived CDR1 and CDR2 are LGHNA and YNFKEQ. This CDR3 is built from 19 residues.

This clonotype was seen many times. The V gene is TRBV7-3, the J gene TRBJ2-7, with D perhaps assigned TRBD1 or TRBD2 (6 bases each). Trimming removed 6 bases at V and 6 bases at J, with 12 bases between. CDR3 length: 12 amino acids. Germline lookup yields CDR1 SGHTA and CDR2 FQGTGA. CDR3 DNA: TGTGCCAGCAGTTCCGGGGGCGGCGAGCAGTACTTC. Protein: CASSSGGGEQYF. The whole variable domain, filled in from reference TRBV7-3 and TRBJ2-7, reads GAGVSQTPSNKVTEKGKYVELRCDPISGHTALYWYRQSLGQGPEFLIYFQGTGAADDSGLPNDRFFAVRPEGSVSTLKIQRTERGDSAVYLCASSSGGGEQYFGPGTRLTVT.

This clonotype showed up many times. This chain connects TRBV9 to TRBJ2-7, with D possibly matching TRBD2 (5 bases). CDR3 size: 16 residues. Trimming removed 4 bases from V and 1 base from J, with 18 bases in between. Germline V lookup: CDR1 SGDLS, CDR2 YYNGEE. CDR3 sequence: CASSKDAGVASYEQYF. The CDR3 DNA reads TGTGCCAGCAGCAAGGACGCGGGCGTTGCATCCTACGAGCAGTACTTC. The variable domain in full, with the rest retrieved from reference TRBV9 and TRBJ2-7, is DSGVTQTPKHLITATGQRVTLRCSPRSGDLSVYWYQQSLDQGLQFLIQYYNGEERAKGNILERFSAQQFPDLHSELNLSSLELGDSALYFCASSKDAGVASYEQYFGPGTRLTVT.

The rearrangement uses TRBV4-1 and TRBJ1-2; no reliable D call. Germline V gives CDR1 MGHRA, CDR2 YSYEKL. Trimming took 3 bases from V and 8 from J, leaving 7 bases between them. The CDR3 loop spans 11 amino acids. For the CDR3, the DNA is TGCGCCAGCAGCCAGGTATGGGGCTACACCTTC. Amino acids: CASSQVWGYTF.

In its sample, this clonotype was seen many times. The chain employs TRBV7-2 and TRBJ2-3; tentatively, D is TRBD1 or TRBD2 (5 bases each). Germline V gene lookup returns CDR1 SGHTA and CDR2 FQGNSA. Deletions cut 1 base from V and 4 bases from J, with 9 bases between. The CDR3 length is 14 residues. The CDR3 loop is CASSLGWGSDTQYF. The CDR3 DNA follows: TGTGCCAGCAGCTTAGGTTGGGGGTCAGATACGCAGTATTTT.

This clonotype was seen a handful of times. The chain joins TRBV5-1 to TRBJ1-5; D uncertain. Trimming took off 0 bases at V and 0 bases at J, with 4 bases between the two ends. Germline values: CDR1 SGHRS, CDR2 YFSETQ. The CDR3 spans 14 residues. As DNA, the CDR3 is TGCGCCAGCAGCTTGGAGCCTAGCAATCAGCCCCAGCATTTT. Amino acid sequence: CASSLEPSNQPQHF.

This clonotype was recorded at least ten times. The rearrangement links TRBV20-1 to TRBJ2-5; D remains unclear. Germline V CDR1 and CDR2: DFQATT, SNEGSKA (reference sequence). Between the trimmed V and J ends, which lost 6 bases and 4 bases, there was a span of 12 bases. The length of the CDR3 is 12 residues. The DNA for the CDR3 is TGCAGTGCCCGAAAGGGTAGAGAGACCCAGTACTTC. Amino acid sequence: CSARKGRETQYF.

The rearrangement links TRBV19 to TRBJ2-1, with 9 bases lining up with TRBD1. With V trimmed by 6 bases and J by 4 bases, 10 bases remained unmatched. CDR1 and CDR2 (germline): LNHDA, SQIVND (reference sequence). The CDR3 is 16 amino acids. CDR3 protein: CASRHKDRGPYNEQFF. DNA for the CDR3: TGTGCCAGTAGACACAAGGACAGGGGCCCTTACAATGAGCAGTTCTTC.

This clonotype was found once. Germline is not matched at one junction end, which may reflect a read error. The genes are TRBV3-1 and TRBJ2-7; TRBD2 matches 8 bases. Germline V gene lookup returns CDR1 LGHDT and CDR2 YNNKEL (reference sequence). The CDR3 consists of 15 residues. CDR3 nucleotide sequence: TGTGCCAGCAGCCAACTGGGACTAGAGTCCTCCGAGCAGTACTTC. Translated: CASSQLGLESSEQYF.

This clonotype was seen ten or more times. V and J are TRBV7-2 and TRBJ1-4, with no clear D. Germline V gives CDR1 SGHTA, CDR2 FQGNSA. Trimming shortened V by 0 bases and J by 4 bases, and 9 bases separated the two germline ends. The CDR3 runs 15 residues. The CDR3 DNA sequence: TGTGCCAGCAGCTTAGCAAAGGGTTATAATGAAAAACTGTTTTTT. Translating it yields CASSLAKGYNEKLFF.

This clonotype was counted between two and nine times. This sequence joins TRBV12-3 or TRBV12-4 and TRBJ1-1; D possibly corresponds to TRBD1 (5 bases). The CDR3 extends over 14 amino acids. Trimming pared 1 base from V and 12 bases from J, leaving 18 bases between. The CDR3 here is CASSLGGHTREPFF. Written as DNA, the CDR3 is TGTGCCAGCAGTTTAGGGGGCCACACTCGGGAGCCTTTCTTT.

This chain links TRBV28 with TRBJ2-7; possible D gene TRBD2, 5 bases. Deletions cut 7 bases from V and 2 bases from J, with 9 bases between. The CDR3 runs to 12 residues. Germline V gene sequence: CDR1 MDHEN, CDR2 SYDVKM. The DNA of the CDR3 is TGTGCCAGCACGGACTCTACCTACGAGCAGTACTTC. Translated: CASTDSTYEQYF.

The table lists this clonotype with many counts. This chain connects TRBV28 to TRBJ1-4, with a possible D match to TRBD1 (5 bases). V lost 7 bases to trimming and J lost 4 bases, with 16 bases between them. This CDR3 has 15 amino acids. Germline V lookup: CDR1 MDHEN, CDR2 SYDVKM. CDR3 amino acids: CASTTGGAINEKLFF. The DNA of the CDR3 is TGTGCCAGCACAACCGGCGGGGCAATTAATGAAAAACTGTTTTTT.

The rearrangement uses TRBV4-2 and TRBJ2-1; 7 bases line up with TRBD2. After removal of 3 bases from V and 2 bases from J, the junction contained 10 bases not matched to a gene. The germline gives CDR1 LGHNA, CDR2 YNFKEQ. CDR3 length: 17 amino acids. CDR3 residues: CASSHLGGGSAYNEQFF. CDR3 sequence (DNA): TGTGCCAGCAGCCACCTGGGGGGGGGAAGCGCCTACAATGAGCAGTTCTTC.

J is TRBJ1-4 and V is TRBV7-2; 8 nucleotides match TRBD1. Unmatched junction bases numbered 18, after V lost 5 bases and J lost 7 bases. Germline CDR1 reads SGHTA; CDR2 reads FQGNSA. The CDR3 covers 18 residues. As DNA, the CDR3 is TGTGCCAGCAGCCGAGGACGTACTTCAGGGGGCTTCAGTGAAAAACTGTTTTTT. Residues: CASSRGRTSGGFSEKLFF.

The chain joins TRBV28 to TRBJ2-5; 7 nucleotides agree with TRBD2. CDR3 size: 16 residues. The V and J ends lost 4 bases and 5 bases, in that order; junction bases with no gene match: 13. Per the germline V gene, CDR1 is MDHEN and CDR2 is SYDVKM. CDR3 sequence reads: CASSSGGLVGVETQYF. The CDR3 region has the DNA TGTGCCAGCAGTTCCGGAGGACTAGTGGGGGTGGAGACCCAGTACTTC.

This clonotype was observed a few times. The CDR3 coding sequence is TGTGCCAGCGGACAGCAGAGTTCGAACACCGGGGAGCTGTTTTTT. This sequence encodes CASGQQSSNTGELFF. The V and J genes are TRBV5-6 and TRBJ2-2; the D gene is possibly TRBD1 (6 bases). Between the trimmed V and J ends, which lost 7 bases and 0 bases, there was a span of 13 bases. Germline V lookup: CDR1 SGHDT, CDR2 YYEEEE. The CDR3 runs to 15 residues.

The chain uses TRBV7-9 and TRBJ1-6, with no clear D. The CDR3 contains 16 residues. The V gene lost 6 bases and the J gene lost 9 bases, with 21 bases spanning the gap. Germline V gene data show CDR1 as SEHNR and CDR2 as FQNEAQ (reference sequence). CDR3 DNA sequence: TGTGCCAGCAGTTCCCCAGAGGGAGGTTCCTCTTCACCCCTCCACTTT. Its translation is CASSSPEGGSSSPLHF. The variable domain in full, completed from reference TRBV7-9 and TRBJ1-6, reads DTGVSQNPRHKITKRGQNVTFRCDPISEHNRLYWYRQTLGQGPEFLTYFQNEAQLEKSRLLSDRFSAERPKGSFSTLEIQRTEQGDSAMYLCASSSPEGGSSSPLHFGNGTRLTVT.

In its sample, this clonotype was seen many times. V usage is TRBV21-1 and J usage is TRBJ2-7. TRBV21-1 is a pseudogene. This CDR3 is built from 11 residues. CDR3 amino acids: CASSKPHEQYF. The CDR3, as DNA: TGTGCCAGCAGCAAACCCCACGAGCAGTACTTC.

This clonotype has a handful of counts. The CDR3 loop is CSVAGSGGPDTQYF. The CDR3 DNA reads as TGCAGCGTTGCGGGTAGCGGGGGCCCAGATACGCAGTATTTT. The genes are TRBV29-1 and TRBJ2-3, with 9 bases aligning to TRBD2. This CDR3 contains 14 residues. Germline trimming cut 4 bases from V and 4 bases from J; bases unmatched to any gene: 6. The germline CDR1 and CDR2 sequences are SQVTM and ANQGSEA.

There are a few counts of this clonotype. The chain couples TRBV7-2 to TRBJ2-1; the match to TRBD1 covers 8 bases. Germline CDR1 and CDR2: SGHTA and FQGNSA. With 2 bases clipped from V and 7 bases from J, the junction kept 7 bases outside the gene matches. The CDR3 has 15 residues. CDR3 sequence reads: CASSLHGQGSNEQFF. The CDR3 DNA reads TGTGCCAGCAGCTTACATGGACAGGGAAGTAATGAGCAGTTCTTC.

The V call is TRBV7-2, the J call TRBJ2-2; maybe TRBD2 (6 bases). The CDR3 runs to 15 residues. CDR1 is SGHTA and CDR2 is FQGNSA in the germline V gene. V was trimmed by 5 bases and J by 1 base, leaving 11 bases between them. This CDR3 reads CASSRLEMNTGELFF. The CDR3 DNA reads as TGTGCCAGCAGCCGACTAGAGATGAACACCGGGGAGCTGTTTTTT.

This clonotype was counted many times. The chain joins TRBV5-1 to TRBJ2-3; D is ambiguous. This CDR3 has 13 amino acids. V was clipped by 6 bases and J by 1 base, with 9 bases between them. Looked up from germline, CDR1 is SGHRS and CDR2 is YFSETQ. In nucleotides, the CDR3 is TGCGCCAGCAACCGGGTGGGCACAGATACGCAGTATTTT. This gives the protein CASNRVGTDTQYF.

In its sample, this clonotype was seen a few times. The chain recombines TRBV30 with TRBJ2-5; D possibly uses TRBD1 or TRBD2 (7 bases each). V was pared by 2 bases and J by 9 bases, with 16 bases between. This CDR3 is 13 amino acids long. Germline CDR1 GTSNPN, CDR2 SVGIG (reference sequence). This chain's CDR3 is CAWSLRGRGSQYF. CDR3 coding DNA: TGTGCCTGGAGTCTAAGGGGGCGGGGGTCCCAGTACTTC.

This clonotype was seen at least ten times. The chain has TRBV6-2 or TRBV6-3 and TRBJ1-6, with a tentative D call TRBD1 (6 bases). The CDR3 runs 19 residues. The germline V gene has CDR1 MNHEY and CDR2 SVGEGT. The ends were cut back, 2 bases at V and 0 bases at J, with 17 bases in the middle. The CDR3 here is CASSYGGGDGSSYNSPLHF. The CDR3 coding sequence is TGTGCCAGCAGTTACGGGGGCGGCGACGGCAGCTCCTATAATTCACCCCTCCACTTT.

There are a few counts of this clonotype. This chain uses TRBV5-1 with TRBJ2-1; possibly TRBD1 or TRBD2 for D (5 bases each). Germline CDR1 reads SGHRS; CDR2 reads YFSETQ. Between the trimmed V and J ends, which lost 5 bases and 9 bases, there was a span of 15 bases. This CDR3 spans 13 amino acids. CDR3 coding DNA: TGCGCCAGCAGGGGCAGGGACGAGGGTGAGCAGTTCTTC. Its protein product is CASRGRDEGEQFF.

This clonotype was observed at least ten times. J is TRBJ1-1 and V is TRBV3-1; no clear D. The CDR3 is 15 residues long. Trimming pared 0 bases from V and 1 base from J, leaving 9 bases between. The germline V gene has CDR1 LGHDT and CDR2 YNNKEL (reference sequence). In nucleotides, the CDR3 is TGTGCCAGCAGCCAAGAGGACCGCCGGAACACTGAAGCTTTCTTT. Protein product: CASSQEDRRNTEAFF.

This clonotype showed up many times. The gene calls are TRBV4-3 and TRBJ1-5; D is ambiguous. V was trimmed by 0 bases and J by 5 bases, leaving 5 bases between them. This CDR3 region has 13 residues. Germline V gene sequence: CDR1 LGHNA, CDR2 YSLEER. The CDR3 sequence: CASSQERYQPQHF. As DNA, the CDR3 is TGCGCCAGCAGCCAAGAAAGGTATCAGCCCCAGCATTTT.